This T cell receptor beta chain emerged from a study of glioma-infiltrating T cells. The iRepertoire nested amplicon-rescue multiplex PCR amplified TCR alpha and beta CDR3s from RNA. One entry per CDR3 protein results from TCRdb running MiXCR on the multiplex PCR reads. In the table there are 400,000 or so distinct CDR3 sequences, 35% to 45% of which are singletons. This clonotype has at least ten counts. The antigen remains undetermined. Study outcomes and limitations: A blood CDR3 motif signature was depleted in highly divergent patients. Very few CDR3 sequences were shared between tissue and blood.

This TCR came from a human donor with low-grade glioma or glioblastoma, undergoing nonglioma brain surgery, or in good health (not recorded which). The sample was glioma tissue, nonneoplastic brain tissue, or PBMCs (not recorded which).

The CDR3 DNA reads TGTGCCAGCAGCCAAGATGGGAGGCACACTGAAGCTTTCTTT. Amino acids: CASSQDGRHTEAFF. J is TRBJ1-1 and V is TRBV4-2; D call uncertain. CDR1 is LGHNA, CDR2 YNFKEQ, per germline. V was trimmed by 0 bases and J by 3 bases, leaving 8 bases between them. This CDR3 spans 14 amino acids.